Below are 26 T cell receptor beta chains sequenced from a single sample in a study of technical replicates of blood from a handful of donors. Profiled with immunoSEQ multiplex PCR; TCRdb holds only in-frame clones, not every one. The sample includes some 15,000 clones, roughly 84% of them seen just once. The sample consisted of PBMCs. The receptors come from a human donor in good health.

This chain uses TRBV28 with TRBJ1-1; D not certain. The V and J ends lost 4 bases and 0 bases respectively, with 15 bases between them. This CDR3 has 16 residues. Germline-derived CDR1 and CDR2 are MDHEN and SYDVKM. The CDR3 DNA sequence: TGTGCCAGCAGTTCGTCTACCCGCGCTGTGAACACTGAAGCTTTCTTT. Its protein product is CASSSSTRAVNTEAFF.

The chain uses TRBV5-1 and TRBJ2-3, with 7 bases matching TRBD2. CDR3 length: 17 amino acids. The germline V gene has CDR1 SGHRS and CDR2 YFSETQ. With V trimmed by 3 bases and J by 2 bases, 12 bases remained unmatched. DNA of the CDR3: TGCGCCAGCAGCTCCTCCCGGTGGGAGGGAATCACAGATACGCAGTATTTT. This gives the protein CASSSSRWEGITDTQYF. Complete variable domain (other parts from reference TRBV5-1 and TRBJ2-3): KAGVTQTPRYLIKTRGQQVTLSCSPISGHRSVSWYQQTPGQGLQFLFEYFSETQRNKGNFPGRFSGRQFSNSRSEMNVSTLELGDSALYLCASSSSRWEGITDTQYFGPGTRLTVL.

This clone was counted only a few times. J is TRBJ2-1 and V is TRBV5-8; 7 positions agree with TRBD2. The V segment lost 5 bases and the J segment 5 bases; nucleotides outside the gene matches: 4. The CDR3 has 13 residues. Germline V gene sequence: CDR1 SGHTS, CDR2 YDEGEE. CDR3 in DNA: TGTGCCAGCAGGCTGGGGGGGGACAATGAGCAGTTCTTC. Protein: CASRLGGDNEQFF.

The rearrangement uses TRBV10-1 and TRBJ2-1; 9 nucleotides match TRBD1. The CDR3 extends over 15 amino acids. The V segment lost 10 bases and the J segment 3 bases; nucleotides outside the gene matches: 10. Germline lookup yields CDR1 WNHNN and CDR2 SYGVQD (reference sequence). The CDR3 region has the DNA TGCGCCATTTACCTGGGACAGGGTCTCTACAATGAGCAGTTCTTC. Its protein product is CAIYLGQGLYNEQFF.

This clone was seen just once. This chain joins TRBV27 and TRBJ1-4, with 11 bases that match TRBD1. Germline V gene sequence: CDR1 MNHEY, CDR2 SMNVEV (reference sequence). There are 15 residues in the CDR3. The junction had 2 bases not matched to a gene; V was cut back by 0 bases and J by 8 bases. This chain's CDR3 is CASSLSDRGREKLFF. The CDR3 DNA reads TGTGCCAGCAGTTTATCGGACAGGGGGCGGGAAAAACTGTTTTTT.

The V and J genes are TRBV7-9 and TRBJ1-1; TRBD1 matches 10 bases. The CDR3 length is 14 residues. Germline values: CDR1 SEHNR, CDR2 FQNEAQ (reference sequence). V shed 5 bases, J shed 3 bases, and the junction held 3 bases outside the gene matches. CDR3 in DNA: TGTGCCAGCAGCACCGGACAGGGGGACACTGAAGCTTTCTTT. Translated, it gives CASSTGQGDTEAFF.

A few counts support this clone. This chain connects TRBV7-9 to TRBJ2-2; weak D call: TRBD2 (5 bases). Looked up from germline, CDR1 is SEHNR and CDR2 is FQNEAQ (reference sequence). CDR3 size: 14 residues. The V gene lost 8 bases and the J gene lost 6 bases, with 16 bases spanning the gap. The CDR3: CASVREGSSGELFF. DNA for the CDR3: TGTGCCAGCGTCCGCGAGGGATCCTCCGGGGAGCTGTTTTTT.

CDR3 sequence (DNA): TGCGCCAGCAGCTTGGCCCAGGGACTTACCGAGCAGTTCTTC. Its translation is CASSLAQGLTEQFF. The rearrangement joins TRBV5-1 to TRBJ2-1; TRBD2 might be the D (6 bases). Germline V gene data show CDR1 as SGHRS and CDR2 as YFSETQ. V lost 0 bases and J lost 10, with 14 bases in between. CDR3 size: 14 residues.

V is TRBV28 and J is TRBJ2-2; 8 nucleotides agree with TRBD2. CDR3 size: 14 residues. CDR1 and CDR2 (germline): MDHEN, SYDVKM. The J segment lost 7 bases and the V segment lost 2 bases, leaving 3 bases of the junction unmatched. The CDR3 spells CASSLALAVGELFF. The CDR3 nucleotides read TGTGCCAGCAGTTTAGCACTAGCGGTCGGGGAGCTGTTTTTT.

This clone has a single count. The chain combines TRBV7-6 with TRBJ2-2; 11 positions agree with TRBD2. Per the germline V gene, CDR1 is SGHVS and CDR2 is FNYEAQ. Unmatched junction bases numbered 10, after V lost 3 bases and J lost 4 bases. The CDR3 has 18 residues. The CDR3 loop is CASSFRLAGTRVTGELFF. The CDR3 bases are TGTGCCAGCAGCTTTAGACTAGCGGGAACCCGAGTCACCGGGGAGCTGTTTTTT.

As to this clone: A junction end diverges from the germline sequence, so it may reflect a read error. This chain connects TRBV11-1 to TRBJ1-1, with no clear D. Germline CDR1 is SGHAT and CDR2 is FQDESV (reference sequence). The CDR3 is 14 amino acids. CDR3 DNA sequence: TGTGCCAGCAGATTAGCCCTGCGGGGCACTGAAGCTTTCTTT. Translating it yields CASRLALRGTEAFF.

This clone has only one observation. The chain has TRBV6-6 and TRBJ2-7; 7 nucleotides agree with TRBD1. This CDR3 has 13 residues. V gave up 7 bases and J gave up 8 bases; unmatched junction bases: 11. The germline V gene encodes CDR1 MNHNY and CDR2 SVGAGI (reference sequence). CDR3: CASNPRTGEKQYF. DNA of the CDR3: TGTGCCAGCAATCCTAGGACAGGCGAAAAGCAGTACTTC.

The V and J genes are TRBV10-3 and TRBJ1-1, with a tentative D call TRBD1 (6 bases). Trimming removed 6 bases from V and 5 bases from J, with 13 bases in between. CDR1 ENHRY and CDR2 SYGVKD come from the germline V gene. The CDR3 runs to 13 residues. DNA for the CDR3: TGTGCCATCAGGGGGGGGCCCGAGACTGAAGCTTTCTTT. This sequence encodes CAIRGGPETEAFF.

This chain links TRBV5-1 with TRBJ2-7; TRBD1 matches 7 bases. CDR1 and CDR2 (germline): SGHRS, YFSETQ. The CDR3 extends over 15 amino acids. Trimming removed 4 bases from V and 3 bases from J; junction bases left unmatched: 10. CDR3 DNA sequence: TGCGCCAGCAGCGCCACCGGGACAGCAGGCTACGAGCAGTACTTC. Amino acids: CASSATGTAGYEQYF.

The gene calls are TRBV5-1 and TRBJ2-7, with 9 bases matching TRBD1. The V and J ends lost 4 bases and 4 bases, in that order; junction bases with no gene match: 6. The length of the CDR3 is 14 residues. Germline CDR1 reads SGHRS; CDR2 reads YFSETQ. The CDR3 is CASSPGTGSYEQYF. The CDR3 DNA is TGCGCCAGCAGCCCGGGGACAGGGAGTTACGAGCAGTACTTC.

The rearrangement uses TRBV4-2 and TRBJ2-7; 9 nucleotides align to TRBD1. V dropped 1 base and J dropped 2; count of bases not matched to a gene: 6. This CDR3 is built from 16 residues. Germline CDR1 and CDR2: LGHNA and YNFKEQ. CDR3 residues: CASSQAPGQGTYEQYF. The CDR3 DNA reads TGTGCCAGCAGCCAAGCGCCGGGACAGGGCACCTACGAGCAGTACTTC.

The chain's CDR3 is CASSDGAGGSTDTQYF. The CDR3 bases are TGTGCCAGCAGTGACGGCGCGGGAGGTTCCACAGATACGCAGTATTTT. The chain joins TRBV6-4 to TRBJ2-3; TRBD2 matches at 8 bases. CDR1 and CDR2 (germline): MRHNA, SNTAGT. V lost 2 bases and J lost 2; bases outside the gene matches: 6. This CDR3 region has 16 residues.

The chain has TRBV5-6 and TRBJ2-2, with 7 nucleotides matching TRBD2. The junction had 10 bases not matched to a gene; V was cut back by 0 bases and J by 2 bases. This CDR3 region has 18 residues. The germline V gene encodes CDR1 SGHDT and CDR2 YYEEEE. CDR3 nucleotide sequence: TGTGCCAGCAGCTTGGTGCTGACGCTAGCGGAAAACACCGGGGAGCTGTTTTTT. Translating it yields CASSLVLTLAENTGELFF.

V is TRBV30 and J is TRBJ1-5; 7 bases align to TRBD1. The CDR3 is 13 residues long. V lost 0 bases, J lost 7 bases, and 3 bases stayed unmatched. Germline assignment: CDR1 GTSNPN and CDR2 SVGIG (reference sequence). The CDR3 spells CAWSVTGEQPQHF. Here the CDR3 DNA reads TGTGCCTGGAGTGTAACAGGGGAACAGCCCCAGCATTTT.

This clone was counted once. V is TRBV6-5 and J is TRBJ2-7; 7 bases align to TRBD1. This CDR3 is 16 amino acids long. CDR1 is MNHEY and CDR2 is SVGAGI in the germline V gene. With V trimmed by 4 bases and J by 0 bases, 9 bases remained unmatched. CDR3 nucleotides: TGTGCCAGCAGTTCCTCTCCAGGGACAGTCTCCTACGAGCAGTACTTC. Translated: CASSSSPGTVSYEQYF.

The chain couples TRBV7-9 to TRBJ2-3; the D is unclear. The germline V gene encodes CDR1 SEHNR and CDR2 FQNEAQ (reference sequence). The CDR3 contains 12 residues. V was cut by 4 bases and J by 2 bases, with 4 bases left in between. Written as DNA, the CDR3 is TGTGCCAGCAGCTCCTTCACAGATACGCAGTATTTT. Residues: CASSSFTDTQYF.

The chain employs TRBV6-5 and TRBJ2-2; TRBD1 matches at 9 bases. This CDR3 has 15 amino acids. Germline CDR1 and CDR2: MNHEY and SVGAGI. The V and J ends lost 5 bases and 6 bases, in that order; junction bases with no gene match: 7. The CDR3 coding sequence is TGTGCCAGCAGTCTACAGGGGGCGAAGGCCGGGGAGCTGTTTTTT. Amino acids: CASSLQGAKAGELFF.

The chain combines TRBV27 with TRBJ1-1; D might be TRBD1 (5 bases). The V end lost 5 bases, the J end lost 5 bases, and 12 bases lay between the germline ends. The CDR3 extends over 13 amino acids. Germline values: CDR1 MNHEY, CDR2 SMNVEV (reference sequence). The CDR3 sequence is CASSQQGRTEAFF. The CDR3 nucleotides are TGTGCCAGCAGTCAGCAGGGAAGGACTGAAGCTTTCTTT.

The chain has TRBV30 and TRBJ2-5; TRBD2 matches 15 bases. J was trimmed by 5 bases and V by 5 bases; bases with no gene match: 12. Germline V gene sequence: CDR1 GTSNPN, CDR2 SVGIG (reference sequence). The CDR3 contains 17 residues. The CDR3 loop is CAWERGLAGGGGETQYF. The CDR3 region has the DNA TGTGCCTGGGAGCGGGGACTAGCGGGAGGAGGTGGGGAGACCCAGTACTTC.

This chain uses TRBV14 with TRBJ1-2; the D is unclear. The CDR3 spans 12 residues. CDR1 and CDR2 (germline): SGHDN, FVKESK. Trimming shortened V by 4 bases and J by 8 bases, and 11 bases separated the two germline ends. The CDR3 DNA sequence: TGTGCCAGCAGCCCGGCCAGAGGAGGCTACACCTTC. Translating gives CASSPARGGYTF. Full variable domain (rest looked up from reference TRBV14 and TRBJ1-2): EAGVTQFPSHSVIEKGQTVTLRCDPISGHDNLYWYRRVMGKEIKFLLHFVKESKQDESGMPNNRFLAERTGGTYSTLKVQPAELEDSGVYFCASSPARGGYTFGSGTRLTVV.

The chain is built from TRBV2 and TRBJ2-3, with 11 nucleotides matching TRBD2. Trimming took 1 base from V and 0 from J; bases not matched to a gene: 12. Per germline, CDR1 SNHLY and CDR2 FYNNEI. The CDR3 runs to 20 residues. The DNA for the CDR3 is TGTGCCAGCAGTGAAGTCTCCGGGACTAGCGGAGTCCTTAGCACAGATACGCAGTATTTT. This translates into CASSEVSGTSGVLSTDTQYF. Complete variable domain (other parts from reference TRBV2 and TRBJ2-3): EPEVTQTPSHQVTQMGQEVILRCVPISNHLYFYWYRQILGQKVEFLVSFYNNEISEKSEIFDDQFSVERPDGSNFTLKIRSTKLEDSAMYFCASSEVSGTSGVLSTDTQYFGPGTRLTVL.